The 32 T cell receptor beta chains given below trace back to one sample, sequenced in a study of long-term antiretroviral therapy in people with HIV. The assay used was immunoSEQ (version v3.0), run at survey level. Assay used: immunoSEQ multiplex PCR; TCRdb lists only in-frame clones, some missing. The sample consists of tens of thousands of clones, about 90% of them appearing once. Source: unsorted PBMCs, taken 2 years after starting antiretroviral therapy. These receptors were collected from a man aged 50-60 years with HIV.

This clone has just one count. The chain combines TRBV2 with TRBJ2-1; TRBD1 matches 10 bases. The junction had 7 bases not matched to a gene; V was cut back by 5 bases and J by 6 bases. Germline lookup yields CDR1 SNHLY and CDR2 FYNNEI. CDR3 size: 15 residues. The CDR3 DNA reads TGTGCCAGCAGTTTCCGGGACAGGGGTATCAATGAGCAGTTCTTC. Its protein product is CASSFRDRGINEQFF.

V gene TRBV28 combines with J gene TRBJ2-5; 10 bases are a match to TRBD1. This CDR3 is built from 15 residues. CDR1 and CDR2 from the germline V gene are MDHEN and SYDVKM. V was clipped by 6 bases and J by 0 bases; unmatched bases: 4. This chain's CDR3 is CASSHGTGDQETQYF. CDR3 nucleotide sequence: TGTGCCAGCAGCCATGGGACAGGGGACCAAGAGACCCAGTACTTC.

DNA for the CDR3: TGCGCCAGCAGCTTGCAGCGGGGGGTCACAGATACGCAGTATTTT. Translation gives CASSLQRGVTDTQYF. The chain joins TRBV5-1 to TRBJ2-3, with 9 bases identical to TRBD2. The CDR3 sequence is 15 residues long. After removal of 1 base from V and 2 bases from J, the junction contained 2 bases not matched to a gene. From germline, CDR1 is SGHRS and CDR2 YFSETQ. Together with reference TRBV5-1 and TRBJ2-3, the CDR3 gives the full variable domain: KAGVTQTPRYLIKTRGQQVTLSCSPISGHRSVSWYQQTPGQGLQFLFEYFSETQRNKGNFPGRFSGRQFSNSRSEMNVSTLELGDSALYLCASSLQRGVTDTQYFGPGTRLTVL.

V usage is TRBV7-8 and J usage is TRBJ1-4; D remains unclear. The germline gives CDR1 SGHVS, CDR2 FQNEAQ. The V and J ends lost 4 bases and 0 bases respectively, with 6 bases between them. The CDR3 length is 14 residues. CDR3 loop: CASSYTATNEKLFF. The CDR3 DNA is TGTGCCAGCAGCTACACTGCAACTAATGAAAAACTGTTTTTT.

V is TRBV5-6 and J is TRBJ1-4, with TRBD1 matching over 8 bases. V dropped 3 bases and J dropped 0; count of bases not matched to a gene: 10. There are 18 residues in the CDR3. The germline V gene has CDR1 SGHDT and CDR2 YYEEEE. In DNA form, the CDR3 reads TGTGCCAGCAGCTCCCTCGCGACAGGGGAGCCAACTAATGAAAAACTGTTTTTT. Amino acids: CASSSLATGEPTNEKLFF. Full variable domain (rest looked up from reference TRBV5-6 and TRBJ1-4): DAGVTQSPTHLIKTRGQQVTLRCSPKSGHDTVSWYQQALGQGPQFIFQYYEEEERQRGNFPDRFSGHQFPNYSSELNVNALLLGDSALYLCASSSLATGEPTNEKLFFGSGTQLSVL.

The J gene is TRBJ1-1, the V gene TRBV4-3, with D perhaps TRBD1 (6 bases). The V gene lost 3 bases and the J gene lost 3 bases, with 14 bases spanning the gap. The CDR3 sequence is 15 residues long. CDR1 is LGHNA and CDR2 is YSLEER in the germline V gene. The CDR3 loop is CASSQVNREDTEAFF. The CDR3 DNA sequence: TGCGCCAGCAGCCAGGTAAACAGGGAAGACACTGAAGCTTTCTTT.

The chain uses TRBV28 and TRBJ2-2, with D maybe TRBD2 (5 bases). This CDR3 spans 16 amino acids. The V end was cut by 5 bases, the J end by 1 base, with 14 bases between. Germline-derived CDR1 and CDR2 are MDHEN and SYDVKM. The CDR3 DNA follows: TGTGCCAGCAGTGTCCCAAGAGGAGGGAACACCGGGGAGCTGTTTTTT. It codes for CASSVPRGGNTGELFF.

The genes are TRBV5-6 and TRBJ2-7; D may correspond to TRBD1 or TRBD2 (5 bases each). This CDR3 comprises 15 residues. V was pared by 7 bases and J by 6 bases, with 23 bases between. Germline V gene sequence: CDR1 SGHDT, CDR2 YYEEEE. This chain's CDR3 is CASAPGPGRNVEQYF. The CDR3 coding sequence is TGTGCCAGCGCCCCTGGGCCAGGGAGAAACGTCGAGCAGTACTTC.

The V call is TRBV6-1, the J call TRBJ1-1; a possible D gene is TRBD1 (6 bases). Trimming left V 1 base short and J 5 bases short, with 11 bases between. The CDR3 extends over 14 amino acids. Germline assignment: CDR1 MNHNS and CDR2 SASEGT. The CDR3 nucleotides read TGTGCCAGCAGTGAAGAAGGGACAAATACTGAAGCTTTCTTT. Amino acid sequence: CASSEEGTNTEAFF.

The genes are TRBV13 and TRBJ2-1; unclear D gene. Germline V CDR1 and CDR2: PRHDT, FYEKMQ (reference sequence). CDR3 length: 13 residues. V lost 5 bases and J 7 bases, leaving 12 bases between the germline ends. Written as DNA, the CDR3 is TGTGCCAGCAGCCCCCCCTTAGGGAATGAGCAGTTCTTC. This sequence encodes CASSPPLGNEQFF. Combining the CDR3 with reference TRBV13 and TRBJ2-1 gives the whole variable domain AAGVIQSPRHLIKEKRETATLKCYPIPRHDTVYWYQQGPGQDPQFLISFYEKMQSDKGSIPDRFSAQQFSDYHSELNMSSLELGDSALYFCASSPPLGNEQFFGPGTRLTVL.

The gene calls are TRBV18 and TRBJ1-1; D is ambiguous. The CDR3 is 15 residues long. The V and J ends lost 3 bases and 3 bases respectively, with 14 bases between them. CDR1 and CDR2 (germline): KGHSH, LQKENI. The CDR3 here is CASSPRPGRDTEAFF. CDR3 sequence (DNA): TGTGCCAGCTCACCGCGTCCGGGCCGGGACACTGAAGCTTTCTTT.

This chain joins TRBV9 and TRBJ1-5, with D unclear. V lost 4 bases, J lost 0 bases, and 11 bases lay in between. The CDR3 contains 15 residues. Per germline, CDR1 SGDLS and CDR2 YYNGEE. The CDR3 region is CASSKGSHSNQPQHF. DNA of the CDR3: TGTGCCAGCAGCAAAGGGAGCCATAGCAATCAGCCCCAGCATTTT.

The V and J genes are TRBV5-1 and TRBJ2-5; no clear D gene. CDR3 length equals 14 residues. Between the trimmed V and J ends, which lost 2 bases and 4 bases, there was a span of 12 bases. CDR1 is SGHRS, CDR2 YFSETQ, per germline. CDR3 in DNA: TGCGCCAGCAGCTTTCTCGTTGGTGGAGAGACCCAGTACTTC. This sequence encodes CASSFLVGGETQYF.

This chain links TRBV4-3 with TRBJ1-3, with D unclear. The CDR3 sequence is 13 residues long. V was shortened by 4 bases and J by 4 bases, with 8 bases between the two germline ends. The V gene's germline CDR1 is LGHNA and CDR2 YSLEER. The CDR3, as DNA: TGCGCCAGCAGCCTTAGTCGGGGAAACACCATATATTTT. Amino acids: CASSLSRGNTIYF.

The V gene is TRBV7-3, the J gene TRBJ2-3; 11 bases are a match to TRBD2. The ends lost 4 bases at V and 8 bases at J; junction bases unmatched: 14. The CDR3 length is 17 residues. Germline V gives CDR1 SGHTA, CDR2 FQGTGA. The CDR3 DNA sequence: TGTGCCAGCAGCTCCACCCCCCTCGTAGCGGGGGGGGGTACGCAGTATTTT. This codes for CASSSTPLVAGGGTQYF.

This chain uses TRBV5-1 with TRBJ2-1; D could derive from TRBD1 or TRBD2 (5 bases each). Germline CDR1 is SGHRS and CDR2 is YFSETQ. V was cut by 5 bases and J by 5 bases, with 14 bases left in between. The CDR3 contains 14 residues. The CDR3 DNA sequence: TGCGCCAGCAGACCCCGGGACGGTAACAATGAGCAGTTCTTC. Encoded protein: CASRPRDGNNEQFF.

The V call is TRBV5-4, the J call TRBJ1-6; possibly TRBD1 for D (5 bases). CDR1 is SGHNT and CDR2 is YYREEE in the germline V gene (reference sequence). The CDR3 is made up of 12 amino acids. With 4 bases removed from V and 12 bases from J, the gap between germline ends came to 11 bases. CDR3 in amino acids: CASSPLGVPLHF. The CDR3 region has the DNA TGTGCCAGCAGCCCCTTGGGGGTACCCCTCCACTTT.

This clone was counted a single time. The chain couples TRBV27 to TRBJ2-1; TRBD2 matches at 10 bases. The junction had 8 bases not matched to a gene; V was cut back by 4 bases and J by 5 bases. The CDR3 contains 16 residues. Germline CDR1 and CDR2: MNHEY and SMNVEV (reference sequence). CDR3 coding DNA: TGTGCCAGCAGTTCCATTCTAGCGGGAGCGGACAATGAGCAGTTCTTC. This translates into CASSSILAGADNEQFF.

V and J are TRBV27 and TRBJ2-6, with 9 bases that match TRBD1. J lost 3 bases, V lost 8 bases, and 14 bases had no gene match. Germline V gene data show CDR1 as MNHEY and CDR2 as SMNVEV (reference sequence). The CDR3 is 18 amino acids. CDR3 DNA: TGTGCCAGCCGAAGTCCGGGACAGGGTAGGTTTGGGGCCAACGTCCTGACTTTC. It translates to CASRSPGQGRFGANVLTF.

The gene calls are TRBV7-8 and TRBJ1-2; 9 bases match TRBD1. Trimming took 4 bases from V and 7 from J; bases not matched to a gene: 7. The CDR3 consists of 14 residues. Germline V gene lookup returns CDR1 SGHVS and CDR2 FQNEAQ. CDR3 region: CASSYHRGQGGYTF. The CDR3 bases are TGTGCCAGCAGCTACCACAGGGGGCAAGGTGGCTACACCTTC.

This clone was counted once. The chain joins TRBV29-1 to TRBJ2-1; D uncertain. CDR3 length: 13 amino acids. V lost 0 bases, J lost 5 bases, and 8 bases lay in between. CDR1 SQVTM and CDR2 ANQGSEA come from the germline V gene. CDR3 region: CSVEDRFDNEQFF. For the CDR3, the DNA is TGCAGCGTTGAAGATCGGTTTGACAATGAGCAGTTCTTC.

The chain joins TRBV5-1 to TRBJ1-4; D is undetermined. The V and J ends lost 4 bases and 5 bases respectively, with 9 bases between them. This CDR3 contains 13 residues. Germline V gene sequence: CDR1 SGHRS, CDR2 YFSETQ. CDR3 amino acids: CASSPHTNEKLFF. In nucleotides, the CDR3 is TGCGCCAGCAGCCCTCACACGAATGAAAAACTGTTTTTT.

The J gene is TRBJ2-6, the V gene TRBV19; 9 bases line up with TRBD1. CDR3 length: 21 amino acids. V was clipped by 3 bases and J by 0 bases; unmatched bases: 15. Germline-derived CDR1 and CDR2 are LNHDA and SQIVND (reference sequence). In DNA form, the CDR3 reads TGTGCCAGTAGTATGGACAGGGGCTACTTGCCAATCCCCTCTGGGGCCAACGTCCTGACTTTC. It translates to CASSMDRGYLPIPSGANVLTF.

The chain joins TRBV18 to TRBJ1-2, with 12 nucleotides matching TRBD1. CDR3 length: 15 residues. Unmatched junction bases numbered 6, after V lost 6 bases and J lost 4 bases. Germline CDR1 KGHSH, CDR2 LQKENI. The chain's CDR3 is CASSGQGAESYGYTF. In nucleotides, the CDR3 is TGTGCCAGCTCGGGACAGGGGGCGGAATCCTATGGCTACACCTTC.

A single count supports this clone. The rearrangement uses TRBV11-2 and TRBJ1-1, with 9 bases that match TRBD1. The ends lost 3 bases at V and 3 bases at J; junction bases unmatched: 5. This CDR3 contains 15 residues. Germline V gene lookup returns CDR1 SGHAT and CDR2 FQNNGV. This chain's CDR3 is CASSLWDRVHTEAFF. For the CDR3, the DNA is TGTGCCAGCAGCTTGTGGGACAGGGTGCACACTGAAGCTTTCTTT.

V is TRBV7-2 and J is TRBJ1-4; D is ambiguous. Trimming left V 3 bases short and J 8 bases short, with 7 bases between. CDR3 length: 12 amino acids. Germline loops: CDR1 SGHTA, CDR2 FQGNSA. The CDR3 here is CASSFGTEKLFF. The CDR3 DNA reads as TGTGCCAGCAGCTTCGGTACAGAAAAACTGTTTTTT.

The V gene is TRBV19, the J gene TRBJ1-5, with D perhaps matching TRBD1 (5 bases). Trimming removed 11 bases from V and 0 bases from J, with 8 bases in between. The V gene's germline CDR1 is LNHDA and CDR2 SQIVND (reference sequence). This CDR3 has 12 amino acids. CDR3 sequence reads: CASRGSNQPQHF. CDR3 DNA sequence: TGTGCCTCAAGGGGTAGCAATCAGCCCCAGCATTTT. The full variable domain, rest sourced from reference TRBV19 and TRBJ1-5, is DGGITQSPKYLFRKEGQNVTLSCEQNLNHDAMYWYRQDPGQGLRLIYYSQIVNDFQKGDIAEGYSVSREKKESFPLTVTSAQKNPTAFYLCASRGSNQPQHFGDGTRLSIL.

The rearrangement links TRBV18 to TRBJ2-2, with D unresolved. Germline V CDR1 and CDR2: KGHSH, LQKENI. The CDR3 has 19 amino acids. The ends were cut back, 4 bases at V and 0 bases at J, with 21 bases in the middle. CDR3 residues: CASSRWPLQSFPNTGELFF. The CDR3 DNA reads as TGTGCCAGCTCACGGTGGCCCTTGCAGTCCTTTCCGAACACCGGGGAGCTGTTTTTT.

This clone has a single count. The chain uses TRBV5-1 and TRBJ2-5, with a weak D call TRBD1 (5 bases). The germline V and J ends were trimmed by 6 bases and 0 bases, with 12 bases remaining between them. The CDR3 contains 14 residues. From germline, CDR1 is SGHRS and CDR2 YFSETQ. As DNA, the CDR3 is TGCGCCAGCACCCAAACAGGAAACCAAGAGACCCAGTACTTC. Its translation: CASTQTGNQETQYF.

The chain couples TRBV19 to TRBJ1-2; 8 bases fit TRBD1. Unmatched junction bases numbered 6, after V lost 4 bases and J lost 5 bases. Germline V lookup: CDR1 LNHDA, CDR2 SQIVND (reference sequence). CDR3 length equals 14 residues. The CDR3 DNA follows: TGTGCCAGTAGTAGGGGGCAGGGGGCGTATGGCTACACCTTC. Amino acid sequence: CASSRGQGAYGYTF.

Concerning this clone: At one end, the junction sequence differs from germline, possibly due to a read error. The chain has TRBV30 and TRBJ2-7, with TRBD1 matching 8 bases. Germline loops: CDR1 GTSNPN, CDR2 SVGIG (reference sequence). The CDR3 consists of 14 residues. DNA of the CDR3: TGTGCCTGGAGTGAACAGGGGGGTAACTACAAGCAGTACTTC. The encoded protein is CAWSEQGGNYKQYF.

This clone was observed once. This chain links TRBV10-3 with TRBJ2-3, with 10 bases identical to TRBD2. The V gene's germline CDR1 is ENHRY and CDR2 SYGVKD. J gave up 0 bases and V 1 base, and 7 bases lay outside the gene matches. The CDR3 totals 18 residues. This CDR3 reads CAISEYASGGHSTDTQYF. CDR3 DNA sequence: TGTGCCATCAGTGAGTACGCTAGCGGGGGCCATAGCACAGATACGCAGTATTTT.